The rows below give T cell receptor beta chains drawn from one sample of a study of spatial heterogeneity in lung cancer. TCRdb fed the 5' RACE reads into MiXCR, producing one record per CDR3 protein. Among some 78,000 distinct CDR3 sequences listed, roughly 8% were seen once. Sequencing used PBMCs, obtained at surgery. All receptors derive from a male donor with early-stage non-small cell lung cancer. Both conserved end residues are part of each CDR3. A D gene is named only where the DNA matches it firmly. Some rows have no size entry. The others give once, few or many, or a class for an expanded clone.

TRBV5-1	TRBJ2-2	TRBD2	many	CASSSLAGGLTGELFF	TGCGCCAGCAGCTCACTAGCGGGAGGCCTCACCGGGGAGCTGTTTTTT
TRBV29-1	TRBJ1-1	-	-	CSVSPNTEAFF	TGCAGCGTTTCCCCGAACACTGAAGCTTTCTTT
TRBV12-3/TRBV12-4	TRBJ2-2	-	many	CASSLERFGVGELFF	TGTGCCAGCAGTTTGGAAAGGTTTGGGGTCGGGGAGCTGTTTTTT
TRBV24-1	TRBJ1-4	-	many	CATSDSAGANEKLFF	TGTGCCACCAGTGATTCTGCAGGGGCAAATGAAAAACTGTTTTTT
TRBV5-4	TRBJ2-3	-	-	CASSLNRQSGDTQYF	TGTGCCAGCAGCTTGAATCGCCAGTCAGGGGATACGCAGTATTTT
TRBV6-5	TRBJ2-2	-	many	CASSYSGPGELFF	TGTGCCAGCAGTTACTCGGGGCCCGGGGAGCTGTTTTTT
TRBV11-2	TRBJ2-1	TRBD2	many	CASSRLAGSGEQFF	TGTGCCAGCAGTCGCCTAGCGGGATCGGGTGAGCAGTTCTTC
TRBV18	TRBJ1-1	-	-	CASSQFVGATEAFF	TGTGCCAGCTCACAGTTTGTAGGCGCTACTGAAGCTTTCTTT
TRBV3-1	TRBJ1-3	-	-	CASSQDRGSGNTIYF	TGTGCCAGCAGCCAAGATCGGGGCTCTGGAAACACCATATATTTT
TRBV5-1	TRBJ2-3	-	few	CASSLLTEQAQYF	TGCGCCAGCAGCTTGCTTACAGAACAGGCGCAGTATTTT
TRBV11-2	TRBJ2-1	TRBD2	many	CASSLLAGVQFF	TGTGCCAGCAGCTTACTAGCGGGAGTGCAGTTCTTC